The 32 T cell receptor beta chains given below trace back to one sample, sequenced in a study of radiation and T cells in renal cell carcinoma. The time point denotes: baseline pretreatment blood. As to treatment: 15 Gy SBRT to primary tumor, nephrectomy 4 weeks later. Clones were read by immunoSEQ multiplex PCR, and TCRdb kept only the in-frame ones, dropping some. The profile shows roughly 120,000 clones, roughly 80% of them singletons. Here the sequenced sample was blood, taken from a patient whose treatment included radiotherapy and nephrectomy. All receptors come from a woman between 55 and 75 years old with renal cell carcinoma.

This chain joins TRBV7-8 and TRBJ2-3; 10 bases line up with TRBD2. The CDR3 covers 16 residues. Germline V lookup: CDR1 SGHVS, CDR2 FQNEAQ. J was trimmed by 6 bases and V by 1 base; bases with no gene match: 7. The CDR3 sequence: CASSLDLAGVQDTQYF. Here the CDR3 DNA reads TGTGCCAGCAGCTTAGACCTAGCGGGAGTACAGGATACGCAGTATTTT.

The chain links TRBV29-1 to TRBJ2-7; D remains ambiguous. V lost 8 bases and J 0 bases, leaving 14 bases between the germline ends. There are 13 residues in the CDR3. The germline V gene encodes CDR1 SQVTM and CDR2 ANQGSEA. CDR3 protein: CSSSGGNSYEQYF. DNA for the CDR3: TGCAGCTCATCGGGTGGAAACTCCTACGAGCAGTACTTC.

The V gene is TRBV7-8, the J gene TRBJ2-4, with 10 bases fitting TRBD2. Germline CDR1 SGHVS, CDR2 FQNEAQ. This CDR3 spans 18 amino acids. The V segment lost 1 base and the J segment 6 bases; nucleotides outside the gene matches: 12. The CDR3, as DNA: TGTGCCAGCAGCTTAGAAAGCGGGAGGGCCGTTTGGGGAAACATTCAGTACTTC. Its protein product is CASSLESGRAVWGNIQYF.

The chain joins TRBV27 to TRBJ1-2; tentatively, D is TRBD1 (5 bases). The ends were cut back, 6 bases at V and 5 bases at J, with 16 bases in the middle. This CDR3 is 14 amino acids long. Germline CDR1 MNHEY, CDR2 SMNVEV (reference sequence). The CDR3 protein is CASRITGVGYGYTF. CDR3 sequence (DNA): TGTGCCAGCAGAATTACGGGGGTAGGTTATGGCTACACCTTC.

The gene calls are TRBV5-1 and TRBJ2-3, with 7 bases matching TRBD1. Germline CDR1 and CDR2: SGHRS and YFSETQ. The CDR3 contains 16 residues. After removal of 0 bases from V and 0 bases from J, the junction contained 4 bases not matched to a gene. CDR3 residues: CASSLVGDSSTDTQYF. CDR3 sequence (DNA): TGCGCCAGCAGCTTGGTGGGGGACAGTAGCACAGATACGCAGTATTTT.

This clone occurred once. This chain connects TRBV27 to TRBJ2-4; 7 nucleotides line up with TRBD2. CDR3 length: 23 amino acids. CDR1 MNHEY and CDR2 SMNVEV come from the germline V gene (reference sequence). V trimming: 8 bases; J trimming: 0 bases; junction bases outside the gene matches: 31. The CDR3 bases are TGTGCCAGCGGGAGGCTAGGGCAAGTCGTCGCGACTAGCCCTATTCTAGCCAAAAACATTCAGTACTTC. Its translation is CASGRLGQVVATSPILAKNIQYF.

V and J are TRBV2 and TRBJ1-3; no reliable D call. This CDR3 comprises 14 residues. The germline gives CDR1 SNHLY, CDR2 FYNNEI. The V and J ends lost 6 bases and 0 bases respectively, with 9 bases between them. The CDR3 coding sequence is TGTGCCAGCAGACGGACGAGCTCTGGAAACACCATATATTTT. Its translation: CASRRTSSGNTIYF.

This chain uses TRBV5-6 with TRBJ2-7; TRBD1 aligns across 7 bases. Germline V lookup: CDR1 SGHDT, CDR2 YYEEEE. This CDR3 comprises 14 residues. The V and J ends lost 5 bases and 5 bases, in that order; junction bases with no gene match: 10. The CDR3 DNA follows: TGTGCCAGCAGGTTTGGAAGGGGGCAGAACGAGCAGTACTTC. Its protein is CASRFGRGQNEQYF.

The chain has TRBV5-6 and TRBJ2-7; the D gene is possibly TRBD1 (6 bases). The V end was cut by 0 bases, the J end by 2 bases, with 12 bases between. The CDR3 runs to 15 residues. Germline lookup yields CDR1 SGHDT and CDR2 YYEEEE. CDR3 in amino acids: CASSLVRTDPYEQYF. The CDR3 coding sequence is TGTGCCAGCAGCTTGGTAAGGACAGACCCCTACGAGCAGTACTTC.

The chain combines TRBV19 with TRBJ2-3, with TRBD1 matching 10 bases. CDR1 and CDR2 (germline): LNHDA, SQIVND (reference sequence). With V trimmed by 3 bases and J by 0 bases, 3 bases remained unmatched. The length of the CDR3 is 16 residues. The DNA of the CDR3 is TGTGCCAGTAGTATGGACAGGGGGTTTAGCACAGATACGCAGTATTTT. Translating it yields CASSMDRGFSTDTQYF.

Only one count was recorded for this clone. The chain links TRBV7-2 to TRBJ1-1; 8 positions agree with TRBD1. The length of the CDR3 is 14 residues. With V trimmed by 3 bases and J by 5 bases, 5 bases remained unmatched. From germline, CDR1 is SGHTA and CDR2 FQGNSA. Here the CDR3 reads CASSFLQGGTEAFF. The CDR3 bases are TGTGCCAGCAGCTTCCTACAGGGGGGGACTGAAGCTTTCTTT.

This sequence joins TRBV9 and TRBJ2-5; D gene ambiguous. The V gene's germline CDR1 is SGDLS and CDR2 YYNGEE. CDR3 length: 13 amino acids. V gave up 1 base and J gave up 3 bases, with 7 bases separating them. This CDR3 is CASSVRAKETQYF. In DNA, the CDR3 is TGTGCCAGCAGCGTAAGAGCGAAAGAGACCCAGTACTTC.

This clone has just one count. V usage is TRBV5-1 and J usage is TRBJ2-2; 12 bases are shared with TRBD2. The CDR3 is made up of 15 amino acids. The V segment lost 4 bases and the J segment 8 bases; nucleotides outside the gene matches: 6. Germline-derived CDR1 and CDR2 are SGHRS and YFSETQ. The CDR3 DNA sequence: TGCGCCAGCAGCCCGACTAGCGGGAGCTCTGGGGAGCTGTTTTTT. Its translation: CASSPTSGSSGELFF.

This chain links TRBV5-1 with TRBJ1-1; D may be TRBD1 (5 bases). Germline V CDR1 and CDR2: SGHRS, YFSETQ. V was shortened by 4 bases and J by 2 bases, with 12 bases between the two germline ends. This CDR3 has 14 residues. The CDR3 DNA follows: TGCGCCAGCAGCCACAGGTCGGAAAACACTGAAGCTTTCTTT. It encodes CASSHRSENTEAFF.

This clone was picked up a small number of times. The gene calls are TRBV7-3 and TRBJ1-3, with D possibly TRBD1 on 5 matching bases. CDR1 and CDR2 (germline): SGHTA, FQGTGA. Trimming left V 5 bases short and J 0 bases short, with 14 bases between. The CDR3 is made up of 16 amino acids. The CDR3 spells CASSPNPGSSGNTIYF. In nucleotides, the CDR3 is TGTGCCAGCAGCCCAAACCCAGGGAGCTCTGGAAACACCATATATTTT.

The chain links TRBV19 to TRBJ2-4, with 16 bases that match TRBD2. CDR1 and CDR2 from the germline V gene are LNHDA and SQIVND (reference sequence). The V and J ends lost 0 bases and 2 bases, in that order; junction bases with no gene match: 13. The CDR3 spans 22 residues. The CDR3 region is CASSIDFPGTSGRGGTKNIQYF. The CDR3 nucleotides read TGTGCCAGTAGTATAGACTTCCCCGGGACTAGCGGGAGGGGGGGAACCAAAAACATTCAGTACTTC.

J is TRBJ1-5 and V is TRBV7-2, with D hard to call. Trimming removed 1 base from V and 3 bases from J, with 16 bases in between. Germline V lookup: CDR1 SGHTA, CDR2 FQGNSA. This CDR3 comprises 17 residues. CDR3: CASSLELGGAPNQPQHF. The CDR3 DNA is TGTGCCAGCAGCTTAGAATTGGGCGGTGCCCCCAATCAGCCCCAGCATTTT. Using reference TRBV7-2 and TRBJ1-5 for the parts outside the CDR3, the full variable domain is GAGVSQSPSNKVTEKGKDVELRCDPISGHTALYWYRQSLGQGLEFLIYFQGNSAPDKSGLPSDRFSAERTGGSVSTLTIQRTQQEDSAVYLCASSLELGGAPNQPQHFGDGTRLSIL.

V usage is TRBV2 and J usage is TRBJ2-7, with 10 bases lining up with TRBD2. V dropped 8 bases and J dropped 4; count of bases not matched to a gene: 17. Germline loops: CDR1 SNHLY, CDR2 FYNNEI. This CDR3 has 17 amino acids. The CDR3 bases are TGTGCCAGCTTAATAAGCGGGGGGGCCGGGGGAAATTACGAGCAGTACTTC. It is translated as CASLISGGAGGNYEQYF.

This clone was counted once. The chain uses TRBV5-6 and TRBJ2-4; 8 bases line up with TRBD1. CDR3 length: 16 residues. The J segment lost 6 bases and the V segment lost 3 bases, leaving 11 bases of the junction unmatched. Germline V lookup: CDR1 SGHDT, CDR2 YYEEEE. The CDR3 DNA reads as TGTGCCAGCAGCTCCAGGGGGCACGGGGCAACAAACATTCAGTACTTC. As protein: CASSSRGHGATNIQYF.

The chain couples TRBV18 to TRBJ2-2; D call uncertain. Germline lookup yields CDR1 KGHSH and CDR2 LQKENI. The ends were cut back, 3 bases at V and 4 bases at J, with 6 bases in the middle. The CDR3 is made up of 13 amino acids. The CDR3 coding sequence is TGTGCCAGCTCACCCTCCTTCACCGGGGAGCTGTTTTTT. Translated: CASSPSFTGELFF.

V gene TRBV18 combines with J gene TRBJ1-1, with 7 bases aligning to TRBD1. V lost 2 bases, J lost 1 base, and 4 bases stayed unmatched. The germline V gene has CDR1 KGHSH and CDR2 LQKENI. The CDR3 covers 15 residues. The CDR3 loop reads CASSPGQAGNTEAFF. DNA of the CDR3: TGTGCCAGCTCACCAGGACAGGCCGGGAACACTGAAGCTTTCTTT.

V is TRBV6-6 and J is TRBJ2-3; the D is unclear. The CDR3 totals 14 residues. Germline CDR1 MNHNY, CDR2 SVGAGI (reference sequence). V lost 4 bases to trimming and J lost 1 base, with 9 bases between them. CDR3 loop: CASSLTGRTDTQYF. The DNA for the CDR3 is TGTGCCAGCAGTTTAACCGGCCGCACAGATACGCAGTATTTT.

The chain uses TRBV27 and TRBJ2-5; 7 positions agree with TRBD2. CDR1 is MNHEY, CDR2 SMNVEV, per germline (reference sequence). The CDR3 covers 15 residues. With V trimmed by 5 bases and J by 4 bases, 10 bases remained unmatched. CDR3: CASSGFWGGRETQYF. CDR3 nucleotide sequence: TGTGCCAGCAGTGGATTCTGGGGGGGGAGAGAGACCCAGTACTTC.

This clone was observed a single time. The rearrangement links TRBV5-1 to TRBJ1-2; 9 nucleotides line up with TRBD1. The CDR3 is 17 residues long. From germline, CDR1 is SGHRS and CDR2 YFSETQ. Trimming removed 0 bases from V and 4 bases from J; junction bases left unmatched: 10. CDR3 region: CASSLEGATGGAYGYTF. The CDR3 region has the DNA TGCGCCAGCAGCTTGGAAGGCGCCACAGGGGGCGCCTATGGCTACACCTTC.

The chain has TRBV2 and TRBJ2-3; TRBD2 matches at 10 bases. The CDR3 length is 18 residues. Germline CDR1 and CDR2: SNHLY and FYNNEI. The ends lost 4 bases at V and 0 bases at J; junction bases unmatched: 10. DNA of the CDR3: TGTGCCAGCAGTGTACGGGCTAGCGGGGGTATGAGCACAGATACGCAGTATTTT. Protein sequence: CASSVRASGGMSTDTQYF.

The V gene is TRBV29-1, the J gene TRBJ2-7, with D unresolved. CDR3 length equals 14 residues. The V and J ends lost 0 bases and 0 bases respectively, with 9 bases between them. Germline assignment: CDR1 SQVTM and CDR2 ANQGSEA. CDR3 sequence (DNA): TGCAGCGTTGAAGATCATCTAGACTCCTACGAGCAGTACTTC. It is translated as CSVEDHLDSYEQYF.

The chain links TRBV6-1 to TRBJ1-1; no definite D call. The V and J ends lost 6 bases and 3 bases respectively, with 17 bases between them. Germline values: CDR1 MNHNS, CDR2 SASEGT. This CDR3 is built from 15 residues. CDR3 in amino acids: CASRQKGGRDTEAFF. In nucleotides, the CDR3 is TGTGCCAGCAGGCAAAAGGGAGGGAGGGACACTGAAGCTTTCTTT.

The rearrangement uses TRBV7-3 and TRBJ1-1; TRBD1 agrees at 7 bases. The CDR3 covers 14 residues. The germline V gene has CDR1 SGHTA and CDR2 FQGTGA. The ends lost 6 bases at V and 4 bases at J; junction bases unmatched: 8. The CDR3, as DNA: TGTGCCAGCAGTTCAGGGGGGCGAAGCACTGAAGCTTTCTTT. Its translation is CASSSGGRSTEAFF.

The rearrangement uses TRBV6-1 and TRBJ1-3; D is perhaps TRBD1 (6 bases). Germline assignment: CDR1 MNHNS and CDR2 SASEGT. V dropped 2 bases and J dropped 6 bases, with 11 bases sitting between them. This CDR3 is 14 amino acids long. DNA of the CDR3: TGTGCCAGCAGTGAACAGGGGAGTCAAAACACCATATATTTT. It yields the protein CASSEQGSQNTIYF.

The rearrangement joins TRBV7-9 to TRBJ1-4, with D perhaps TRBD1 (6 bases). The CDR3 contains 15 residues. The V end was cut by 4 bases, the J end by 8 bases, with 17 bases between. Germline assignment: CDR1 SEHNR and CDR2 FQNEAQ (reference sequence). The DNA of the CDR3 is TGTGCCAGCAGCTCACCCTCAGGGGAAGGGGAAAAACTGTTTTTT. As protein: CASSSPSGEGEKLFF. The full variable domain, with the rest looked up from reference TRBV7-9 and TRBJ1-4, is DTGVSQNPRHKITKRGQNVTFRCDPISEHNRLYWYRQTLGQGPEFLTYFQNEAQLEKSRLLSDRFSAERPKGSFSTLEIQRTEQGDSAMYLCASSSPSGEGEKLFFGSGTQLSVL.

J is TRBJ1-2 and V is TRBV6-5, with 9 bases fitting TRBD1. The J segment lost 4 bases and the V segment lost 2 bases, leaving 2 bases of the junction unmatched. Germline V gene data show CDR1 as MNHEY and CDR2 as SVGAGI. This CDR3 has 14 amino acids. This CDR3 reads CASSYGTGSYGYTF. The CDR3 DNA follows: TGTGCCAGCAGTTACGGGACAGGGAGCTATGGCTACACCTTC.

V gene TRBV2 combines with J gene TRBJ1-2; TRBD1 agrees at 7 bases. Germline assignment: CDR1 SNHLY and CDR2 FYNNEI. The CDR3 contains 13 residues. V was pared by 6 bases and J by 8 bases, with 9 bases of the junction left unmatched. The CDR3 is CASRYDRDEGYTF. The CDR3 nucleotides read TGTGCCAGCAGGTACGACAGGGATGAGGGCTACACCTTC. The whole variable domain, filled in from reference TRBV2 and TRBJ1-2, reads EPEVTQTPSHQVTQMGQEVILRCVPISNHLYFYWYRQILGQKVEFLVSFYNNEISEKSEIFDDQFSVERPDGSNFTLKIRSTKLEDSAMYFCASRYDRDEGYTFGSGTRLTVV.